Listed below are T cell receptor beta chains from one sample, sequenced in a study of chemoradiotherapy in HPV16-positive cancers. The method was immunoSEQ multiplex PCR; TCRdb's version includes in-frame clones alone and lacks a portion of them. The top ten hold more than 20% of the sample, which has about 5,800 clones, approximately 86% seen once. The specimen was blood, collected from a patient who underwent chemoradiotherapy. Receptors originate from a human donor with HPV-associated anogenital cancer. CDR3s include the opening cysteine and the closing phenylalanine or tryptophan. D genes are given only for firm matches. Clone size, where shown, is once, few, many, or a class for clones that have expanded.

j_gene | abundance | v_gene | d_gene | CDR3nt | CDR3aa
TRBJ2-7 | NA | TRBV5-1 | NA | TGCGCCAGCAGCTGGGAGGGGGAGAGCGAGCAGTACTTC | CASSWEGESEQYF
TRBJ2-1 | NA | TRBV5-1 | TRBD2 | TGCGCCAGCAGCCCATATCAGCGGGAGTATCTCTACAATGAGCAGTTCTTC | CASSPYQREYLYNEQFF
TRBJ2-2 | NA | TRBV19 | NA | TGTGCCAGTAGCAAACAGGGTTTGAACACCGGGGAGCTGTTTTTT | CASSKQGLNTGELFF
TRBJ2-6 | NA | TRBV7-8 | NA | TGTGCCAGCAGCCAGGCGCTGTGGGGGGCCAACGTCCTGACTTTC | CASSQALWGANVLTF
TRBJ2-7 | NA | TRBV7-2 | TRBD2 | TGTGCCAGCAGCAACACGGGGGGGCCGTACGAGCAGTACTTC | CASSNTGGPYEQYF
TRBJ1-1 | NA | TRBV27 | NA | TGTGCCAGCAGTTTAAGCCCGGGAGGGACTGAAGCTTTCTTT | CASSLSPGGTEAFF
TRBJ2-1 | NA | TRBV6-1 | NA | TGTGCCAGCAGTGAAAACAGGGGAGGCTACAATGAGCAGTTCTTC | CASSENRGGYNEQFF
TRBJ2-7 | NA | TRBV7-3 | TRBD2 | TGTGCCAGCAGCTTAATGACTGCGGGGGGTTCCTACGAGCAGTACTTC | CASSLMTAGGSYEQYF
TRBJ2-2 | NA | TRBV7-2 | NA | TGTGCCAGCAGTACGGGACAGAACACCGGGGAGCTGTTTTTT | CASSTGQNTGELFF
TRBJ2-4 | NA | TRBV2 | TRBD1 | TGTGCCAGCAGTTGGGACAGAAACATTCAGTACTTC | CASSWDRNIQYF
TRBJ2-3 | NA | TRBV27 | NA | TGTGCCAGCAGTTTATTCCAGGGGACAGATACGCAGTATTTT | CASSLFQGTDTQYF
TRBJ2-7 | once | TRBV29-1 | TRBD2 | TGCAGCGTTGAATGGAGGGAGCGGGGGGGCTACGAGCAGTACTTC | CSVEWRERGGYEQYF
TRBJ2-4 | NA | TRBV27 | TRBD1 | TGTGCCAGCAGTTCTTGGACAGGGCGGGGAAACATTCAGTACTTC | CASSSWTGRGNIQYF
TRBJ2-2 | once | TRBV4-3 | NA | TGCGCCAGCAGCCAATATTACAGAGGTGGAACCGGGGAGCTGTTTTTT | CASSQYYRGGTGELFF
TRBJ2-3 | few | TRBV27 | NA | TGTGCCAGCAGTGACGGTGTTTTTGGTACGCAGTATTTT | CASSDGVFGTQYF
TRBJ2-5 | NA | TRBV9 | NA | TGTGCCAGCAGCGTAGACTCCAATCAAGAGACCCAGTACTTC | CASSVDSNQETQYF
TRBJ1-1 | once | TRBV27 | NA | TGTGCCAGCAGTTTATCGGGGGGAGCGAACACTGAAGCTTTCTTT | CASSLSGGANTEAFF
TRBJ2-7 | NA | TRBV7-9 | NA | TGTGCCAGCAGCTGGGAGCTCTACGAGCAGTACTTC | CASSWELYEQYF
TRBJ1-1 | NA | TRBV6-5 | NA | TGTGCCAGCAGGGAAAGTGGGCTGAACACTGAAGCTTTCTTT | CASRESGLNTEAFF
TRBJ2-1 | NA | TRBV4-3 | TRBD2 | TGCGCCAGCAGCCAAGACATGGCTAGCGGGGGGTCCTACAATGAGCAGTTCTTC | CASSQDMASGGSYNEQFF
TRBJ2-4 | NA | TRBV19 | NA | TGTGCCAGTAGTTTTGGGTTATCAGCCAAAAACATTCAGTACTTC | CASSFGLSAKNIQYF
TRBJ2-1 | few | TRBV18 | NA | TGTGCCAGCTCACCAGTCGGCGGGGACAATGAGCAGTTCTTC | CASSPVGGDNEQFF
TRBJ2-2 | NA | TRBV5-6 | NA | TGTGCCAGCAGCTTGGCACGATCCGGGGAGCTGTTTTTT | CASSLARSGELFF
TRBJ1-1 | NA | TRBV7-2 | NA | TGTGCCAGCAGCTTAGCCCCGGGCACTAGGGACACTGAAGCTTTCTTT | CASSLAPGTRDTEAFF
TRBJ1-4 | NA | TRBV28 | TRBD1 | TGTGCCAGCAGTTCCCCTTCGACAGGGACGAATGAAAAACTGTTTTTT | CASSSPSTGTNEKLFF
TRBJ2-1 | NA | TRBV10-1 | NA | TGCGCCAGCAGTGAATTTGCGGGGGCCAGCAATGAGCAGTTCTTC | CASSEFAGASNEQFF
TRBJ2-5 | NA | TRBV5-1 | TRBD1 | TGCGCCAGCAGTCCCTACGGGACAGCAGCGGAGACCCAGTACTTC | CASSPYGTAAETQYF
TRBJ2-7 | NA | TRBV5-1 | TRBD2 | TGCGCCAGCAGCCCGGGAGGGCCTGACGAGCAGTACTTC | CASSPGGPDEQYF
TRBJ2-5 | NA | TRBV13 | TRBD1 | TGTGCCAGCAGCTCCGACAGGGGGGTAAAAGAGACCCAGTACTTC | CASSSDRGVKETQYF
TRBJ1-6 | NA | TRBV14 | NA | TGTGCCAGCAGCCTTCACCGGGGGGCTTATAATTCACCCCTCCACTTT | CASSLHRGAYNSPLHF
TRBJ2-1 | NA | TRBV27 | NA | TGTGCCAGCAGTTTGATCCGTCCGGGATTTAGCTCCTACAATGAGCAGTTCTTC | CASSLIRPGFSSYNEQFF
TRBJ1-4 | NA | TRBV5-4 | NA | TGTGCCAGCAGCCTGGGGGGACCGAATGAAAAACTGTTTTTT | CASSLGGPNEKLFF
TRBJ2-2 | NA | TRBV14 | NA | TGTGCCAGCAGCCAAGATGCCGGGAACACCGGGGAGCTGTTTTTT | CASSQDAGNTGELFF
TRBJ2-3 | large | TRBV29-1 | NA | TGCAGCGTTGTAGGGGGAAAAGATACGCAGTATTTT | CSVVGGKDTQYF
TRBJ2-2 | NA | TRBV6-5 | TRBD1 | TGTGCCAGCAGCCTATCGACAGGGCGGACCGGGGAGCTGTTTTTT | CASSLSTGRTGELFF
TRBJ2-1 | NA | TRBV4-1 | TRBD1 | TGCGCCAGCAGCCACGTAGTGACCGGGACAGGCTCCTACAATGAGCAGTTCTTC | CASSHVVTGTGSYNEQFF
TRBJ1-5 | few | TRBV18 | NA | TGTGCCAGCTCACCACTCGGAGGGGTAGACCAGCCCCAGCATTTT | CASSPLGGVDQPQHF
TRBJ1-1 | NA | TRBV2 | NA | TGTGCCAGCAGTGAAGAAAGGGTGACAGAGAACACTGAAGCTTTCTTT | CASSEERVTENTEAFF
TRBJ1-1 | NA | TRBV29-1 | NA | TGCAGCGTTGCCACAGGGAATCGTGAAGCTTTCTTT | CSVATGNREAFF
TRBJ2-3 | NA | TRBV7-3 | NA | TGTGCCAGCCGATCCCAGGGACTCAGCACAGATACGCAGTATTTT | CASRSQGLSTDTQYF
TRBJ2-3 | NA | TRBV14 | TRBD1 | TGTGCCAGCAGGTCAACCGGGACAGGGAGGGATACGCAGTATTTT | CASRSTGTGRDTQYF
TRBJ1-3 | NA | TRBV5-8 | NA | TGTGCCAGCAGCTATTTACAGGGAAACACCATATATTTT | CASSYLQGNTIYF
TRBJ2-2 | NA | TRBV11-2 | NA | TGTGCCAGCAGCTTAGGGGACCTCGCGAACACCGGGGAGCTGTTTTTT | CASSLGDLANTGELFF
TRBJ1-5 | NA | TRBV5-1 | TRBD1 | TGCGCCAGCTCCCCGACAGGGGGCATCGGGGGCAATCAGCCCCAGCATTTT | CASSPTGGIGGNQPQHF
TRBJ2-1 | NA | TRBV4-2 | TRBD1 | TGTGCCAGCAGGGGGGACAGAGCATCACAAAATGAGCAGTTCTTC | CASRGDRASQNEQFF
TRBJ1-3 | NA | TRBV5-1 | NA | TGCGCCAGCAGGTCAGGAAACACCATATATTTT | CASRSGNTIYF
TRBJ2-3 | NA | TRBV27 | TRBD2 | TGTGCCAGCGCCTTAACCGGGACTAGCCCCCCAGATACGCAGTATTTT | CASALTGTSPPDTQYF
TRBJ1-2 | NA | TRBV30 | NA | TGTGCCTGGAGTCCCGGCGGTAGACTTTCCTATGGCTACACCTTC | CAWSPGGRLSYGYTF
TRBJ2-1 | NA | TRBV11-2 | NA | TGTGCCAGCAGCTCGGGACTTACTGAGCAGTTCTTC | CASSSGLTEQFF
TRBJ2-7 | NA | TRBV27 | NA | TGTGCCAGCGGGTTACAGGGTTCCTACGAGCAGTACTTC | CASGLQGSYEQYF
TRBJ2-5 | NA | TRBV11-3 | NA | TGTGCCAGCAGCTTAAGGGACCAAGAGACCCAGTACTTC | CASSLRDQETQYF
TRBJ1-2 | NA | TRBV7-8 | NA | TGTGCCAGCAGCCCCCGGGAAGGGGTAGGGCATGGCTACACCTTC | CASSPREGVGHGYTF
TRBJ1-6 | medium-sized | TRBV4-2 | NA | TGTGCCAGCAGCCAAGCGGAAAGGCCCCCCAATTCACCCCTCCACTTT | CASSQAERPPNSPLHF
TRBJ1-2 | NA | TRBV2 | TRBD1 | TGTGCCAGCAGCCTCGGACAGGGGGGCTATGGCTACACCTTC | CASSLGQGGYGYTF
TRBJ1-1 | NA | TRBV5-8 | NA | TGTGCCAGCAGCTTATCAGTGAACACTGAAGCTTTCTTT | CASSLSVNTEAFF
TRBJ1-3 | NA | TRBV28 | NA | TGTGCCAGCAGTTTCGAGGGTCGGGTAGGAAACACCATATATTTT | CASSFEGRVGNTIYF
TRBJ2-1 | NA | TRBV29-1 | NA | TGCAGCTCGAGGGGTTCCTACAATGAGCAGTTCTTC | CSSRGSYNEQFF